This T cell receptor (beta chain) comes out of a study of shared clonotypes between healthy human individuals (dated by TCRdb to between 2020 and 2021). Turning to the overall study: A few men and a couple of women, aged 18 to 49 years, made up the cohort. For each donor, three plates each were used for CD4 naive and CD4 memory, two plates were used for CD8 naive, and one plate was used for CD8 memory. To estimate repertoire size and how much clonotypes are shared between individuals, the study performed deep sequencing of blood TCR repertoires from five healthy adults. Different laboratories and diverse techniques were used to prepare libraries and sequence TCR repertoires, to increase sequencing depth and limit assay-specific biases. Per donor, leukapheresis produced somewhere between about 0.9 and 9 billion PBMCs.

As for this clone: Its target antigen remains unknown. There are no base qualities to consult, and no much larger clone falls within one base.

Using the deep immunoSEQ assay, multiplex PCR amplified TCR CDR3 regions from genomic DNA. Extracted genomic DNA from each cell subset was spread evenly across all wells of several immunoSEQ 96-well plates, with each plate serving as a replicate. For sorted subsets, 200 to 250 ng genomic DNA, equal to tens of thousands of T cell genomes, was loaded into each replicate PCR. Purified libraries were measured with a Qubit 3.0 fluorometer, size-checked on a Bioanalyzer 2100, and measured again with the KAPA Library Quantification kit. Every immunoSEQ 96-well plate was sequenced on a dedicated single-read 150-cycle Illumina NextSeq 550 flow cell. The study's processing was this. Because the immunoSEQ output held only junctional sequences and lacked quality scores, the filtering could not match the filtering applied to full-length reads. To assign V/J genes and CDR3, sequences were annotated using PyIR, a Python wrapper for IgBLAST v1.9, with IMGT germline references. Reads were filtered out if the reads had weak V/J assignments (E-value above 1e-6), no CDR3, stop codons, out-of-frame junctions, or ambiguous translated residues. V3J clonotypes were defined as sequences sharing the same inferred V gene, J gene, and CDR3 amino acid sequence. Percentage overlap between repertoires was computed as shared unique clonotypes divided by the size of the smaller repertoire. Repertoire richness was assessed with RTK rarefaction, the Chao1 estimator, and Recon v2.1 estimates of unobserved clonotypes. For all TCRbeta clonotypes obtained by the gDNA method from four donors, generation probabilities were computed with OLGA. In its TCRdb copy, this immuneACCESS table keeps in-frame sequences only and misses some clones. Where compared with another copy, unresolved V genes explain less than half of these, and the others have no known cause. V and J calls plus clone size are reproduced from that table; the DNA served to infer D and trimming. Recorded for this sample are approximately 2,000,000 clones; 93% of them occurred a single time. The leading ten clones occupy around 1.7% of the sample.

CD8 naive samples consisted of CD45RO-negative cells that were positively selected for CCR7, yielding a CD45RA+CCR7+ population without TemRA cells. The donors were healthy, HIV-negative adults with no recently reported acute infections or vaccinations. Only Caucasian adults living in Nashville, Tennessee, USA were represented among the donors. Blood was collected by leukapheresis, and PBMCs were isolated by Ficoll-Histopaque density gradient centrifugation and then cryopreserved in liquid nitrogen vapor phase. Analytical flow cytometry was used to check the purity and quantity of each magnetically sorted T cell population. Genomic DNA was isolated from every sorted fraction and measured by UV absorbance on a Nanodrop 2000c. The cysteine opens and the phenylalanine closes a CDR3 of 16 amino acids. The kept DNA is CDR3 alone, 48 bases in frame from the first base. Between the V and J ends, shortened by 3 bases and 12 bases respectively, the junction contains 26 bases. The germline V gene gives CDR1 as MDHEN and CDR2 as SYDVKM.

Paper-wide results and their limitations: Estimated clonotype richness was generally larger for naive than for memory subsets. Rarefaction of sorted-subset datasets indicated incomplete sequencing despite the large sequencing depth. Approximately 4.8% of naive CD4, 3.5% of naive CD8, around 2.3% of memory CD4, and 0.4% of memory CD8 clonotypes were shared across several donors. Sampling was restricted to blood, and TCR repertoires in tissues likely differ from the TCR repertoires found in blood. The genetic and exposure-history diversity represented was limited by the small number of donors. Higher generation probabilities were observed for clonotypes shared by all four sorted-subset donors than for non-shared clonotypes. Pairwise subsampling indicated that sequencing depth was expected to affect the degree of clonotype sharing among donors.

The V and J genes are TRBV28 and TRBJ1-1, and possibly TRBD1, on 5 matching bases. The sequence was collected from a man aged 18 to 35 in good health. Some clones in this sample may be carry-over from other donors' samples. Sequences were obtained from naive CD8+ T cells from PBMCs. Read against the paper, the sample's cell subset or site label means: CD45RA+CCR7+. The DNA is as follows: TGTGCCAGCAGTTTCGTGGGGCTGCCCCGGGGGGTCAACTCTTTCTTT. Translated, this is CASSFVGLPRGVNSFF. The reference TRBV28 and TRBJ1-1 proteins fill in what lies around the CDR3, so the full variable domain reads DVKVTQSSRYLVKRTGEKVFLECVQDMDHENMFWYRQDPGLGLRLIYFSYDVKMKEKGDIPEGYSVSREKKERFSLILESASTNQTSMYLCASSFVGLPRGVNSFFGQGTRLTVV.